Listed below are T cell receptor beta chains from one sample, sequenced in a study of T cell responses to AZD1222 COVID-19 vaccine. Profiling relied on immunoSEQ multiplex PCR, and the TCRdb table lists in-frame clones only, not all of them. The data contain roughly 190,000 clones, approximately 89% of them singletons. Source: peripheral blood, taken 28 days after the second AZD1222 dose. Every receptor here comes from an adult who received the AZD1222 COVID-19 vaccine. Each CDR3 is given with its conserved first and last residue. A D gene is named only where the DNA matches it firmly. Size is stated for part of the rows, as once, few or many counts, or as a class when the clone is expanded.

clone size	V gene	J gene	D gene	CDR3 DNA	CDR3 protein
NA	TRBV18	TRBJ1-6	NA	TGTGCCAGCTCACCGAGAAATTCACCCCTCCACTTT	CASSPRNSPLHF
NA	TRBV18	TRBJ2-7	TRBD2	TGTGCCAGCTCACCGGGACTAAGACGCTACGAGCAGTACTTC	CASSPGLRRYEQYF
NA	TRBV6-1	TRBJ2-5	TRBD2	TGTGCCAGCAGTGAAGGGGTACTAGCGGGAAATAAAGAGACCCAGTACTTC	CASSEGVLAGNKETQYF
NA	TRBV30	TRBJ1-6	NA	TGTGCCTGGACCGGGACACCGACCTCACCCCTCCACTTT	CAWTGTPTSPLHF
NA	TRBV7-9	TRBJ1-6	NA	TGTGCCAGCAGCCCCCCTACGAGTCCCAATTCACCCCTCCACTTT	CASSPPTSPNSPLHF
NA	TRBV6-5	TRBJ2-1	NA	TGTGCCAGCAGTTACTCGAGAGACAGTGAGCAGTTCTTC	CASSYSRDSEQFF
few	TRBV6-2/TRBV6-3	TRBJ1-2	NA	TGTGCCAGCAGTTACACGGTGAACTATGGCTACACCTTC	CASSYTVNYGYTF
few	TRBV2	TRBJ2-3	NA	TGTGCCAGCAACCGCCCCTTCACAGATACGCAGTATTTT	CASNRPFTDTQYF
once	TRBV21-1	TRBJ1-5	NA	TGTGCCAGCATTCGACCCGCCGACTCCTTTCAGCCCCAGCATTTT	CASIRPADSFQPQHF
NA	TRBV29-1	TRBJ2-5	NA	TGCAGCGTTGGAATTGGCTCCGAGACCCAGTACTTC	CSVGIGSETQYF
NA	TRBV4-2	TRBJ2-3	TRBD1	TGTGCCAGCAGAACCGACAGGGCTGATACGCAGTATTTT	CASRTDRADTQYF
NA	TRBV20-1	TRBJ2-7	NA	TGCAGTCCCACTAGGGGCTACGAGCAGTACTTC	CSPTRGYEQYF
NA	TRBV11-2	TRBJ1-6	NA	TGTGCCAGCAGCTTCGGAAAGGCAGGGAGGTTCCCAGGGAATTCACCCCTCCACTTT	CASSFGKAGRFPGNSPLHF
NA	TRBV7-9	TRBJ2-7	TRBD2	TGTGCCAGCAGCTTAGGACTAGCCCTTGAGGAGCAGTACTTC	CASSLGLALEEQYF
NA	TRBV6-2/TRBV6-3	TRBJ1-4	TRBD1	TGTGCCAGCAGTTACCGCCTTCAACAGGGGGCGAATGAAAAACTGTTTTTT	CASSYRLQQGANEKLFF
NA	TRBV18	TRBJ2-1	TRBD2	TGTGCCAGCTCACAGACTAGCGTTTATAACAATGAGCAGTTCTTC	CASSQTSVYNNEQFF
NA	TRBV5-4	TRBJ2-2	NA	TGTGCCAGCAACGGGCAGAACACCGGGGAGCTGTTTTTT	CASNGQNTGELFF
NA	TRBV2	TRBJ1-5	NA	TGTGCCAGCAGTTTCGACAGCATTAGCAATCAGCCCCAGCATTTT	CASSFDSISNQPQHF
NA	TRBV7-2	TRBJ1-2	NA	TGTGCCAGCAGCTTAACGACGGGAGTTAACTATGGCTACACCTTC	CASSLTTGVNYGYTF
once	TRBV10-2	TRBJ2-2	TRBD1	TGCGCCAGCAGTGAGACTATACAGGGGGACGGGGAGCTGTTTTTT	CASSETIQGDGELFF
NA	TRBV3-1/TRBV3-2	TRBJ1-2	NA	TGTGCCAGCAGCCAAGAACAGGCTAGTTATGGCTACACCTTC	CASSQEQASYGYTF